The 27 T cell receptor beta chains below all came from one sample that was sequenced in a study of PD-1 blockade in classical Hodgkin lymphoma. Each patient relapsed following autologous stem cell transplantation, and prior brentuximab vedotin exposure differed. The table came from immunoSEQ multiplex PCR; TCRdb's copy has only in-frame clones and leaves some out. The sample shows 55,000 to 75,000 clones, 71% of them seen only once. Sequences were derived from peripheral blood mononuclear cells (PBMCs), sampled before the second cycle of nivolumab. These receptors were collected from a human donor with classical Hodgkin lymphoma.

The chain carries TRBV29-1 and TRBJ1-2; 11 bases align to TRBD1. V gave up 4 bases and J gave up 2 bases; unmatched junction bases: 3. CDR1 and CDR2 from the germline V gene are SQVTM and ANQGSEA. The CDR3 extends over 14 amino acids. The CDR3 DNA reads TGCAGCGTTGTCGGGACAGGGGGGAACTATGGCTACACCTTC. Translated: CSVVGTGGNYGYTF.

V usage is TRBV21-1 and J usage is TRBJ2-7; the listed D gene, TRBD2, was not tested against the DNA. TRBV21-1 has pseudogene status. CDR3 length: 13 residues. The CDR3 DNA follows: TGTGCCAGCCCGGGGAGGACTGCATACGAGCAGTACTTC. The encoded protein is CASPGRTAYEQYF.

This clone was found a few times. DNA for the CDR3: TGCGCCAGCAGCTTGGAAACGGGAAGGGTCACTGAAGCTTTCTTT. Amino acids: CASSLETGRVTEAFF. The chain recombines TRBV5-1 with TRBJ1-1; D not resolved. The CDR3 has 15 residues. Germline V gene data show CDR1 as SGHRS and CDR2 as YFSETQ. The V end lost 0 bases, the J end lost 4 bases, and 13 bases lay between the germline ends.

The genes are TRBV13 and TRBJ2-3, with 9 bases lining up with TRBD1. V was clipped by 1 base and J by 6 bases; unmatched bases: 5. CDR1 and CDR2 (germline): PRHDT, FYEKMQ (reference sequence). The CDR3 length is 15 residues. The CDR3 reads CASSLAGTGTDTQYF. DNA for the CDR3: TGTGCCAGCAGCTTAGCCGGGACAGGGACGGATACGCAGTATTTT.

The J gene is TRBJ1-2, the V gene TRBV6-6; the D is unclear. The germline V gene encodes CDR1 MNHNY and CDR2 SVGAGI (reference sequence). CDR3 length: 12 amino acids. Trimming removed 7 bases from V and 9 bases from J, with 15 bases in between. The CDR3, as DNA: TGTGCCAGCACCAACCCGTCCTCTAGCTACACCTTC. Its protein is CASTNPSSSYTF.

The gene calls are TRBV5-8 and TRBJ2-1, with D perhaps TRBD2 (6 bases). Germline assignment: CDR1 SGHTS and CDR2 YDEGEE. The CDR3 contains 14 residues. V dropped 1 base and J dropped 5 bases, with 10 bases sitting between them. CDR3 in DNA: TGTGCCAGCAGCTTGTGGAGGGTAAACAATGAGCAGTTCTTC. Protein: CASSLWRVNNEQFF.

The CDR3 sequence is CASSISWGTEAFF. CDR3 in DNA: TGTGCCAGTAGTATCTCATGGGGAACTGAAGCTTTCTTT. This rearrangement joins TRBV19 to TRBJ1-1; D is ambiguous. The CDR3 covers 13 residues. CDR1 is LNHDA and CDR2 is SQIVND in the germline V gene (reference sequence). Deletions cut 3 bases from V and 5 bases from J, with 10 bases between.

The genes are TRBV4-1 and TRBJ1-4; no clear D. The CDR3 covers 16 residues. V was cut by 4 bases and J by 0 bases, with 12 bases left in between. CDR1 and CDR2 from the germline V gene are MGHRA and YSYEKL. The CDR3 protein is CASSLTNSATNEKLFF. DNA for the CDR3: TGCGCCAGCAGCCTAACAAACAGCGCAACTAATGAAAAACTGTTTTTT.

The chain joins TRBV25-1 to TRBJ2-7; D possibly corresponds to TRBD1 (5 bases). Germline V gives CDR1 MGHDK, CDR2 SYGVNS. The CDR3 consists of 14 residues. The V gene lost 2 bases and the J gene lost 1 base, with 9 bases spanning the gap. The CDR3 DNA reads as TGTGCCAGCAGTGAAGGGGCCCCATCCTACGAGCAGTACTTC. It encodes CASSEGAPSYEQYF.

The CDR3 sequence: CAWSVQGGETQYF. The CDR3 nucleotides read TGTGCCTGGAGTGTACAGGGAGGTGAGACCCAGTACTTC. The rearrangement uses TRBV30 and TRBJ2-5, with D possibly called TRBD1 or TRBD2 (6 bases each). Trimming pared 0 bases from V and 5 bases from J, leaving 10 bases between. This CDR3 comprises 13 residues. The germline V gene has CDR1 GTSNPN and CDR2 SVGIG (reference sequence). Together with reference TRBV30 and TRBJ2-5, the CDR3 gives the full variable domain: SQTIHQWPATLVQPVGSPLSLECTVEGTSNPNLYWYRQAAGRGLQLLFYSVGIGQISSEVPQNLSASRPQDRQFILSSKKLLLSDSGFYLCAWSVQGGETQYFGPGTRLLVL.

CDR3 nucleotide sequence: TGTGCCAGCAGCTTACTGGGGCTAAGGACCTACGAGCAGTACTTC. Translated, it gives CASSLLGLRTYEQYF. The chain has TRBV5-6 and TRBJ2-7, with TRBD1 as a possible D gene (5 bases). Germline CDR1 SGHDT, CDR2 YYEEEE. The ends were cut back, 2 bases at V and 2 bases at J, with 14 bases in the middle. The CDR3 consists of 15 residues.

The chain recombines TRBV25-1 with TRBJ2-5; D is ambiguous. Germline lookup yields CDR1 MGHDK and CDR2 SYGVNS. Trimming pared 6 bases from V and 3 bases from J, leaving 2 bases between. The CDR3 runs to 10 residues. CDR3 sequence (DNA): TGTGCCAGCAGAGAAGAGACCCAGTACTTC. Translation: CASREETQYF.

The DNA of the CDR3 is TGTGCCAGCAGCCCTGGGACCGGACAGGGGTTTGATGAGCAGTTCTTC. This codes for CASSPGTGQGFDEQFF. The chain recombines TRBV5-4 with TRBJ2-1; 9 bases line up with TRBD1. CDR3 length: 16 residues. In germline, CDR1 is SGHNT, CDR2 YYREEE (reference sequence). With 4 bases clipped from V and 8 bases from J, the junction kept 13 bases outside the gene matches.

The V and J genes are TRBV15 and TRBJ1-4, with D unresolved. Germline loops: CDR1 LNHNV, CDR2 YYDKDF (reference sequence). Trimming took off 0 bases at V and 7 bases at J, with 6 bases between the two ends. The CDR3 loop spans 13 amino acids. The CDR3 loop is CATSRERGEKLFF. The DNA of the CDR3 is TGTGCCACCAGCAGAGAGAGAGGTGAAAAACTGTTTTTT.

This chain connects TRBV18 to TRBJ2-1; D not resolved. Germline loops: CDR1 KGHSH, CDR2 LQKENI. The CDR3 loop spans 12 amino acids. V shed 3 bases and J shed 7 bases, with 7 bases lying between them. The CDR3 DNA is TGTGCCAGCTCACCGAACGGAAATGAGCAGTTCTTC. It translates to CASSPNGNEQFF.

The genes are TRBV5-1 and TRBJ1-4; possible D gene TRBD1, 5 bases. This CDR3 is 15 amino acids long. V was clipped by 4 bases and J by 8 bases, with 18 bases between them. Germline V gives CDR1 SGHRS, CDR2 YFSETQ. The CDR3 region is CASSRWGGEDEKLFF. Here the CDR3 DNA reads TGCGCCAGCAGCCGCTGGGGGGGTGAAGACGAAAAACTGTTTTTT. The full variable domain, with the rest looked up from reference TRBV5-1 and TRBJ1-4, is KAGVTQTPRYLIKTRGQQVTLSCSPISGHRSVSWYQQTPGQGLQFLFEYFSETQRNKGNFPGRFSGRQFSNSRSEMNVSTLELGDSALYLCASSRWGGEDEKLFFGSGTQLSVL.

This clone appeared a single time. J is TRBJ2-5 and V is TRBV14; unclear D gene. The germline gives CDR1 SGHDN, CDR2 FVKESK. V shed 3 bases and J shed 7 bases, with 15 bases lying between them. This CDR3 is built from 14 residues. The CDR3 DNA follows: TGTGCCAGCAGCCATCGGAGTCTGTCGGGGACCCAGTACTTC. Amino acid sequence: CASSHRSLSGTQYF.

The chain employs TRBV9 and TRBJ2-4; weak D call: TRBD2 (5 bases). Germline V gives CDR1 SGDLS, CDR2 YYNGEE. Trimming pared 0 bases from V and 9 bases from J, leaving 10 bases between. This CDR3 is built from 13 residues. The CDR3 protein is CASSVGQAGIQYF. The CDR3 DNA follows: TGTGCCAGCAGCGTAGGGCAGGCGGGCATTCAGTACTTC.

This chain uses TRBV19 with TRBJ2-7, with TRBD2 matching over 8 bases. CDR3 length equals 15 residues. J was trimmed by 4 bases and V by 5 bases; bases with no gene match: 10. Germline V gene sequence: CDR1 LNHDA, CDR2 SQIVND (reference sequence). The CDR3 DNA follows: TGTGCCAGTAGTGAAGGTCGGGGGGGCCCGTACGAGCAGTACTTC. Its protein is CASSEGRGGPYEQYF.

This clone has a single count. The chain is built from TRBV28 and TRBJ2-5; unclear D gene. The CDR3 is made up of 13 amino acids. Germline CDR1 MDHEN, CDR2 SYDVKM. Deletions cut 3 bases from V and 2 bases from J, with 7 bases between. The CDR3 is CASSFPQQETQYF. DNA for the CDR3: TGTGCCAGCAGTTTTCCACAGCAAGAGACCCAGTACTTC.

This clone has a handful of counts. V and J are TRBV15 and TRBJ2-1; the match to TRBD2 covers 9 bases. V was clipped by 0 bases and J by 7 bases; unmatched bases: 10. Germline CDR1 and CDR2: LNHNV and YYDKDF (reference sequence). There are 17 residues in the CDR3. CDR3 sequence reads: CATSRDLTAGGINEQFF. The CDR3, as DNA: TGTGCCACCAGCAGAGATCTGACAGCGGGGGGAATAAATGAGCAGTTCTTC.

This chain joins TRBV7-3 and TRBJ2-3; 8 bases are shared with TRBD2. With V trimmed by 0 bases and J by 2 bases, 10 bases remained unmatched. Germline V gene data show CDR1 as SGHTA and CDR2 as FQGTGA. The CDR3 is made up of 18 amino acids. The CDR3 DNA reads TGTGCCAGCAGCTTAACGAAGGCGGGGGGCCCCCTCACAGATACGCAGTATTTT. Encoded protein: CASSLTKAGGPLTDTQYF.

There are a few counts of this clone. The genes are TRBV28 and TRBJ1-5; weak D call: TRBD1 (5 bases). V lost 6 bases and J 1 base, leaving 19 bases between the germline ends. Germline V CDR1 and CDR2: MDHEN, SYDVKM. The CDR3 has 17 residues. CDR3 residues: CASSTGGAVWSNQPQHF. CDR3 coding DNA: TGTGCCAGCAGCACAGGAGGGGCGGTGTGGAGCAATCAGCCCCAGCATTTT.

V and J are TRBV9 and TRBJ2-3; tentatively, D is TRBD1 or TRBD2 (6 bases each). Germline lookup yields CDR1 SGDLS and CDR2 YYNGEE. The CDR3 loop spans 14 amino acids. V lost 0 bases and J lost 5, with 10 bases in between. The CDR3 sequence: CASSVEGGVDTQYF. The CDR3 DNA reads TGTGCCAGCAGCGTAGAGGGGGGAGTAGATACGCAGTATTTT.

This clone was seen a few times. The chain combines TRBV11-3 with TRBJ2-1; the match to TRBD2 covers 7 bases. Trimming at V came to 5 bases and at J to 5 bases, leaving 18 bases not matched to a gene. CDR1 is SGHNT and CDR2 is YENEEA in the germline V gene. This CDR3 has 18 residues. This CDR3 reads CASSGGASGRGLNNEQFF. In nucleotides, the CDR3 is TGTGCCAGCAGCGGTGGGGCTAGCGGTCGCGGTCTAAACAATGAGCAGTTCTTC.

This clone was seen more than once but under ten times. The chain is built from TRBV4-1 and TRBJ2-3; 14 nucleotides agree with TRBD2. V lost 4 bases, J lost 4 bases, and 1 base stayed unmatched. CDR1 is MGHRA and CDR2 is YSYEKL in the germline V gene. CDR3 length: 15 residues. CDR3 protein: CASSRTSGGPDTQYF. For the CDR3, the DNA is TGCGCCAGCAGCCGGACTAGCGGGGGGCCAGATACGCAGTATTTT.

This clone has more than one count but fewer than ten. The V gene is TRBV30, the J gene TRBJ1-5, with D perhaps TRBD1 (5 bases). The CDR3 contains 13 residues. Germline V gene sequence: CDR1 GTSNPN, CDR2 SVGIG (reference sequence). Trimming shortened V by 3 bases and J by 4 bases, and 10 bases separated the two germline ends. The CDR3 spells CAWSTRGNQPQHF. The CDR3 coding sequence is TGTGCCTGGAGCACCCGGGGGAATCAGCCCCAGCATTTT.